What follows are 29 T cell receptor beta chains derived from one specimen sequenced in a study of T-cell memory formation after mild COVID-19. Using its own MiXCR run on the 5' RACE reads, TCRdb lists one record per CDR3 protein. The sample records roughly 600,000 distinct CDR3 sequences, 15% to 20% being singletons. Material: PBMCs or a T cell subset sorted from them (not recorded which). Receptors were obtained from an adult woman who had mild COVID-19 (a few samples of this study predate the infection). Cell type and time point are not known.

This chain connects TRBV9 to TRBJ2-1, with D unresolved. CDR1 is SGDLS and CDR2 is YYNGEE in the germline V gene. The V end was cut by 2 bases, the J end by 8 bases, with 8 bases between. This CDR3 contains 12 residues. In nucleotides, the CDR3 is TGTGCCAGCAGCGTGTCTATCTATGAGCAGTTCTTC. This gives the protein CASSVSIYEQFF. Together with reference TRBV9 and TRBJ2-1, the CDR3 gives the full variable domain: DSGVTQTPKHLITATGQRVTLRCSPRSGDLSVYWYQQSLDQGLQFLIQYYNGEERAKGNILERFSAQQFPDLHSELNLSSLELGDSALYFCASSVSIYEQFFGPGTRLTVL.

For this clonotype: The junction shows a germline mismatch at one end, possibly a read error. The chain is built from TRBV7-9 and TRBJ2-7, with 11 bases fitting TRBD2. There are 14 residues in the CDR3. CDR1 SEHNR and CDR2 FQNEAQ come from the germline V gene (reference sequence). The CDR3 is CASSVAGGTYEQYF. CDR3 nucleotide sequence: TGTGCCAGCAGCGTAGCGGGAGGGACTTACGAGCAGTACTTC.

The chain employs TRBV6-6 and TRBJ2-7; perhaps TRBD2 as D (5 bases). The CDR3 is made up of 16 amino acids. CDR1 and CDR2 (germline): MNHNY, SVGAGI (reference sequence). The V gene lost 6 bases and the J gene lost 1 base, with 19 bases spanning the gap. The CDR3 DNA sequence: TGTGCCAGCAGCTTCCGGGAAGGGTATTTATCCTACGAGCAGTACTTC. Amino acids: CASSFREGYLSYEQYF.

The DNA of the CDR3 is TGTGCCAGCAGCCGACAGGTGACTAATGAAAAACTGTTTTTT. This encodes CASSRQVTNEKLFF. This sequence joins TRBV6-5 and TRBJ1-4; possible D gene TRBD1, 6 bases. The CDR3 is 14 amino acids. In germline, CDR1 is MNHEY, CDR2 SVGAGI. The germline V and J ends were trimmed by 6 bases and 2 bases, with 10 bases remaining between them.

This clonotype was counted only a few times. J is TRBJ1-1 and V is TRBV4-2; D perhaps matches TRBD1 (5 bases). In germline, CDR1 is LGHNA, CDR2 YNFKEQ. This CDR3 spans 15 amino acids. V lost 4 bases and J 2 bases, leaving 14 bases between the germline ends. The CDR3 nucleotides are TGTGCCAGCAGCCCGTTTCCCGGGGGAAACACTGAAGCTTTCTTT. Translation gives CASSPFPGGNTEAFF.

This clonotype appeared many times. This sequence joins TRBV7-2 and TRBJ2-7, with 13 bases matching TRBD2. This CDR3 comprises 17 residues. The germline gives CDR1 SGHTA, CDR2 FQGNSA. V gave up 0 bases and J gave up 2 bases; unmatched junction bases: 4. The CDR3 bases are TGTGCCAGCAGCTTAGCGGGACTAGCGGGATCACCCTACGAGCAGTACTTC. Translated, it gives CASSLAGLAGSPYEQYF.

This clonotype was recorded a few times. The genes are TRBV5-5 and TRBJ2-3; maybe TRBD1 (5 bases). Germline CDR1 is SGHKS and CDR2 is YYEKEE (reference sequence). The CDR3 totals 14 residues. Trimming took 4 bases from V and 2 from J, leaving 11 bases between them. CDR3 region: CASSTRVNTDTQYF. The CDR3, as DNA: TGTGCCAGCAGCACCAGGGTTAACACAGATACGCAGTATTTT.

The chain uses TRBV20-1 and TRBJ1-5; 11 nucleotides agree with TRBD1. Germline V gene lookup returns CDR1 DFQATT and CDR2 SNEGSKA (reference sequence). The CDR3 has 19 amino acids. J lost 2 bases, V lost 0 bases, and 12 bases had no gene match. The CDR3 is CSARDPPDRGRLGNQPQHF. DNA for the CDR3: TGCAGTGCTAGAGATCCCCCGGACAGGGGGCGCTTAGGCAATCAGCCCCAGCATTTT.

The chain is built from TRBV6-6 and TRBJ2-7; the D is unclear. CDR3 length equals 12 residues. Germline V gives CDR1 MNHNY, CDR2 SVGAGI (reference sequence). The V end was cut by 2 bases, the J end by 3 bases, with 5 bases between. The CDR3 loop reads CASSYAYYEQYF. The CDR3 DNA reads TGTGCCAGCAGTTACGCCTACTACGAGCAGTACTTC.

J is TRBJ2-5 and V is TRBV6-5; no firm D call. V lost 7 bases and J lost 10, with 16 bases in between. The CDR3 extends over 12 amino acids. Per germline, CDR1 MNHEY and CDR2 SVGAGI. In DNA form, the CDR3 reads TGTGCCAGCACCCCCCCGGGCGGTCGCCAGTACTTC. Amino acids: CASTPPGGRQYF.

This clonotype was seen more than once but under ten times. V and J are TRBV7-9 and TRBJ2-5; a possible D gene is TRBD2 (5 bases). Per germline, CDR1 SEHNR and CDR2 FQNEAQ (reference sequence). The CDR3 has 13 residues. Trimming shortened V by 5 bases and J by 5 bases, and 12 bases separated the two germline ends. Here the CDR3 reads CASSARSGETQYF. The CDR3 DNA follows: TGTGCCAGCAGCGCAAGAAGCGGTGAGACCCAGTACTTC. The variable domain in full, with the rest retrieved from reference TRBV7-9 and TRBJ2-5, is DTGVSQNPRHKITKRGQNVTFRCDPISEHNRLYWYRQTLGQGPEFLTYFQNEAQLEKSRLLSDRFSAERPKGSFSTLEIQRTEQGDSAMYLCASSARSGETQYFGPGTRLLVL.

The chain uses TRBV30 and TRBJ2-1, with D tentatively TRBD1 (5 bases). Germline-derived CDR1 and CDR2 are GTSNPN and SVGIG (reference sequence). The V and J ends lost 0 bases and 7 bases respectively, with 10 bases between them. The CDR3 runs to 13 residues. The CDR3 spells CAWSVLSGNEQFF. Here the CDR3 DNA reads TGTGCCTGGAGTGTTCTTTCAGGGAATGAGCAGTTCTTC.

This clonotype was seen only a few times. J is TRBJ2-1 and V is TRBV30; the D is unclear. V was cut by 0 bases and J by 8 bases, with 11 bases left in between. The CDR3 runs to 13 residues. The germline V gene encodes CDR1 GTSNPN and CDR2 SVGIG (reference sequence). The CDR3 DNA reads TGTGCCTGGAGTGTATGGACCGGACATGAGCAGTTCTTC. Its protein is CAWSVWTGHEQFF.

The chain carries TRBV27 and TRBJ2-1, with D perhaps matching TRBD1 or TRBD2 (6 bases each). Germline V CDR1 and CDR2: MNHEY, SMNVEV (reference sequence). The CDR3 spans 15 residues. V dropped 2 bases and J dropped 12 bases, with 20 bases sitting between them. The CDR3: CASSLGTGRTKGQFF. The CDR3 region has the DNA TGTGCCAGCAGTTTAGGAACAGGGAGGACGAAAGGGCAGTTCTTC.

The CDR3 region has the DNA TGTGCCAGCAGTTTACGGGCGGGTACCCTATTAAGCTCCTACAATGAGCAGTTCTTC. As protein: CASSLRAGTLLSSYNEQFF. The genes are TRBV28 and TRBJ2-1; possible D gene TRBD2, 5 bases. V lost 2 bases and J lost 0, with 20 bases in between. The CDR3 is 19 residues long. In germline, CDR1 is MDHEN, CDR2 SYDVKM. The full variable domain, its missing parts supplied by reference TRBV28 and TRBJ2-1, is DVKVTQSSRYLVKRTGEKVFLECVQDMDHENMFWYRQDPGLGLRLIYFSYDVKMKEKGDIPEGYSVSREKKERFSLILESASTNQTSMYLCASSLRAGTLLSSYNEQFFGPGTRLTVL.

This clonotype was observed a few times. V usage is TRBV30 and J usage is TRBJ2-1; D is undetermined. Trimming stripped 3 bases from V and 9 bases from J, with 9 bases between. Germline CDR1 is GTSNPN and CDR2 is SVGIG (reference sequence). This CDR3 is built from 11 residues. CDR3 sequence: CAWRRSSEQFF. DNA of the CDR3: TGTGCCTGGAGGCGATCTTCTGAGCAGTTCTTC.

This clonotype occurred a few times. This chain uses TRBV20-1 with TRBJ2-7, with 8 bases lining up with TRBD1. CDR1 and CDR2 (germline): DFQATT, SNEGSKA (reference sequence). The V gene end was trimmed by 5 bases and the J gene end by 0 bases; junction bases not matched to a gene: 15. The CDR3 totals 17 residues. In DNA form, the CDR3 reads TGCAGTGCTTTATATTCCGGGACAGGATACAGCTCCTACGAGCAGTACTTC. Amino acids: CSALYSGTGYSSYEQYF.

The chain is built from TRBV6-4 and TRBJ2-3; the match to TRBD2 covers 7 bases. Germline V lookup: CDR1 MRHNA, CDR2 SNTAGT. V gave up 3 bases and J gave up 4 bases; unmatched junction bases: 7. The CDR3 has 15 amino acids. CDR3 region: CASSEWEGEADTQYF. CDR3 nucleotide sequence: TGTGCCAGCAGTGAATGGGAGGGAGAAGCAGATACGCAGTATTTT.

V gene TRBV21-1 combines with J gene TRBJ1-1; the table's D call TRBD1 went unverified against the DNA. TRBV21-1 is a listed pseudogene. The length of the CDR3 is 16 residues. CDR3 in amino acids: CASSKRPRRGPTEAFF. The CDR3, as DNA: TGTGCCAGCAGCAAGCGGCCCAGGAGGGGGCCAACTGAAGCTTTCTTT.

This clonotype has just a few counts. V usage is TRBV24-1 and J usage is TRBJ2-1, with TRBD2 matching 7 bases. Germline loops: CDR1 KGHDR, CDR2 SFDVKD. V dropped 4 bases and J dropped 4; count of bases not matched to a gene: 6. The CDR3 totals 15 residues. The DNA of the CDR3 is TGTGCCACCAGTGAACAGCTGGGGGGGTACAATGAGCAGTTCTTC. It encodes CATSEQLGGYNEQFF.

This clonotype was counted between two and nine times. The rearrangement joins TRBV2 to TRBJ2-7; possibly TRBD1 or TRBD2 for D (6 bases each). Germline CDR1 SNHLY, CDR2 FYNNEI. This CDR3 region has 15 residues. Trimming removed 8 bases from V and 0 bases from J, with 17 bases in between. Here the CDR3 DNA reads TGTGCCAGCCTAGGGGGGCAGGAGAGCTCCTACGAGCAGTACTTC. It encodes CASLGGQESSYEQYF.

The chain links TRBV7-6 to TRBJ2-7; 8 positions agree with TRBD1. The germline V gene encodes CDR1 SGHVS and CDR2 FNYEAQ. The V and J ends lost 2 bases and 0 bases, in that order; junction bases with no gene match: 3. CDR3 length equals 15 residues. The CDR3 nucleotides read TGTGCCAGCAGCTTATACAGGGGGAGCTCCTACGAGCAGTACTTC. Translation: CASSLYRGSSYEQYF.

This clonotype was detected a few times. The V and J genes are TRBV29-1 and TRBJ2-1; TRBD1 aligns across 7 bases. The CDR3 is 13 residues long. The V gene end was trimmed by 4 bases and the J gene end by 5 bases; junction bases not matched to a gene: 5. Germline lookup yields CDR1 SQVTM and CDR2 ANQGSEA. The CDR3 DNA is TGCAGCGTTGGAAGGGGGCGAGACAATGAGCAGTTCTTC. Its translation: CSVGRGRDNEQFF.

The CDR3 reads CASSVGSGGPQNIQYF. CDR3 nucleotides: TGTGCCAGCAGCGTAGGGAGCGGGGGCCCCCAAAACATTCAGTACTTC. The V and J genes are TRBV9 and TRBJ2-4; 8 bases line up with TRBD2. This CDR3 has 16 residues. CDR1 and CDR2 from the germline V gene are SGDLS and YYNGEE. Trimming removed 0 bases from V and 5 bases from J; junction bases left unmatched: 7.

V is TRBV6-1 and J is TRBJ2-7; D might be TRBD1 (6 bases). V was shortened by 7 bases and J by 4 bases, with 23 bases between the two germline ends. Looked up from germline, CDR1 is MNHNS and CDR2 is SASEGT. The CDR3 has 16 residues. DNA of the CDR3: TGTGCCAGCAAGGACAGACCCGGCGGCGTACCGTACGAGCAGTACTTC. Translated: CASKDRPGGVPYEQYF.

Only a few counts were recorded for this clonotype. The chain links TRBV5-1 to TRBJ2-3; TRBD1 matches at 7 bases. There are 14 residues in the CDR3. The trim removed 4 bases at V and 3 bases at J, leaving 5 bases unmatched. From germline, CDR1 is SGHRS and CDR2 YFSETQ. The CDR3 sequence: CASSRGQNTDTQYF. For the CDR3, the DNA is TGCGCCAGCAGCCGGGGACAGAATACAGATACGCAGTATTTT.

J is TRBJ2-1 and V is TRBV4-3; 7 bases are a match to TRBD2. V lost 4 bases to trimming and J lost 7 bases; unmatched junction nucleotides: 4. CDR3 length equals 13 residues. The germline V gene has CDR1 LGHNA and CDR2 YSLEER. The CDR3 sequence is CASSPVGGNEQFF. CDR3 DNA: TGCGCCAGCAGCCCGGTCGGGGGGAATGAGCAGTTCTTC.

J is TRBJ1-2 and V is TRBV14; the match to TRBD1 covers 11 bases. The CDR3 contains 15 residues. The V gene end was trimmed by 4 bases and the J gene end by 8 bases; junction bases not matched to a gene: 9. Looked up from germline, CDR1 is SGHDN and CDR2 is FVKESK. CDR3 nucleotide sequence: TGTGCCAGCAGCCCATTGCATCGGACAGGGGGCGGCTACACCTTC. This sequence encodes CASSPLHRTGGGYTF.

The J gene is TRBJ2-5, the V gene TRBV27, with 9 positions matching TRBD1. V trimming: 8 bases; J trimming: 5 bases; junction bases outside the gene matches: 6. The length of the CDR3 is 13 residues. Germline V gene data show CDR1 as MNHEY and CDR2 as SMNVEV (reference sequence). The CDR3 DNA reads TGTGCCAGCCGGGACAGGGTGCGGGAGACCCAGTACTTC. Protein product: CASRDRVRETQYF.